The clone carrying this T cell receptor beta chain was observed a single time. These data belong to a study of blood T cells in healthy people across ages. Through a sample-barcoded 5' primer and a J-beta primer mix, a second PCR was run for roughly 7 to 12 cycles. TCRdb itself ran the 5' RACE reads through MiXCR, one entry per CDR3 protein. Here the sample spans nearly 800,000 distinct CDR3 sequences, about 61% being singletons. The CDR3 runs 16 residues. The germline gives CDR1 LGHDT, CDR2 YNNKEL (reference sequence). The V and J ends lost 0 bases and 5 bases, in that order; junction bases with no gene match: 5.

The sample consisted of blood. V is TRBV3-1 and J is TRBJ2-1, with 9 positions matching TRBD2. This TCR came from a man in his forties in good health. DNA for the CDR3: TGTGCCAGCAGCCAAGAGCGGGGGGGCCTTGACAATGAGCAGTTCTTC. It is translated as CASSQERGGLDNEQFF.